One and the same sample provided the 25 T cell receptor beta chains below, sequenced in a study of identical twins (dated by TCRdb to 2016 to 2017). The protocol used for the library was 5' RACE. The reads were generated on an Illumina HiSeq 2000. The public reads were reprocessed in TCRdb via fastp at Q25 and MiXCR, keeping in-frame beta chains. Under each unique CDR3 protein, matching rows form one entry showing the most common genes and DNA. For this sample the table gives some 760,000 distinct CDR3 sequences, of which 15% to 20% were detected only once. Around 13% of the sample is taken by the ten largest. Another study also made use of these data, one on T cells expressing NK-cell markers.

Source material: PBMCs. The receptors shown here come from a woman under 30 in good health.

The chain links TRBV12-3 or TRBV12-4 to TRBJ1-2; D possibly corresponds to TRBD1 (6 bases). The CDR3 totals 16 residues. V lost 7 bases and J 0 bases, leaving 18 bases between the germline ends. The CDR3 is CASTQGLLRTNYGYTF. The CDR3 bases are TGTGCCAGCACACAGGGCCTTCTACGGACTAACTATGGCTACACCTTC.

The J gene is TRBJ1-1, the V gene TRBV12-3 or TRBV12-4, with D perhaps TRBD1 (5 bases). V dropped 6 bases and J dropped 0 bases, with 14 bases sitting between them. The CDR3 consists of 15 residues. For the CDR3, the DNA is TGTGCCAGCAGACCCACAGGAGTAATGAACACTGAAGCTTTCTTT. Its translation: CASRPTGVMNTEAFF.

The genes are TRBV29-1 and TRBJ2-1; TRBD2 might be the D (6 bases). Germline CDR1 reads SQVTM; CDR2 reads ANQGSEA. The CDR3 contains 13 residues. Trimming took off 8 bases at V and 5 bases at J, with 16 bases between the two ends. The CDR3 protein is CSFGGRGDNEQFF. CDR3 sequence (DNA): TGCAGCTTTGGGGGGAGAGGGGACAATGAGCAGTTCTTC.

The chain has TRBV5-5 and TRBJ1-5; no reliable D call. This CDR3 is built from 15 residues. Per germline, CDR1 SGHKS and CDR2 YYEKEE (reference sequence). With 4 bases removed from V and 1 base from J, the gap between germline ends came to 12 bases. DNA for the CDR3: TGTGCCAGCAGCCCCCTTACAACCAGCAATCAGCCCCAGCATTTT. Amino acid sequence: CASSPLTTSNQPQHF. Using reference TRBV5-5 and TRBJ1-5 for the parts outside the CDR3, the full variable domain is DAGVTQSPTHLIKTRGQQVTLRCSPISGHKSVSWYQQVLGQGPQFIFQYYEKEERGRGNFPDRFSARQFPNYSSELNVNALLLGDSALYLCASSPLTTSNQPQHFGDGTRLSIL.

This clonotype has only a few counts. The chain joins TRBV20-1 to TRBJ2-2; TRBD2 matches at 8 bases. Germline V gives CDR1 DFQATT, CDR2 SNEGSKA (reference sequence). The CDR3 sequence is 16 residues long. The V gene end was trimmed by 0 bases and the J gene end by 4 bases; junction bases not matched to a gene: 7. The chain's CDR3 is CSARDIRGGGTGELFF. The CDR3 DNA reads TGCAGTGCTAGAGATATCCGGGGGGGCGGCACCGGGGAGCTGTTTTTT.

CDR3 in amino acids: CASSWGATTDTQYF. CDR3 DNA sequence: TGCGCCAGCAGCTGGGGGGCTACCACAGATACGCAGTATTTT. This chain uses TRBV5-1 with TRBJ2-3, with D perhaps assigned TRBD1 or TRBD2 (6 bases each). There are 14 residues in the CDR3. Looked up from germline, CDR1 is SGHRS and CDR2 is YFSETQ. Trimming left V 3 bases short and J 2 bases short, with 10 bases between.

In its sample, this clonotype was seen a few times. The V and J genes are TRBV12-3 or TRBV12-4 and TRBJ1-2; D may be TRBD1 (6 bases). Trimming took off 7 bases at V and 2 bases at J, with 14 bases between the two ends. The CDR3 has 14 amino acids. The CDR3 coding sequence is TGTGCCAGCACCAGACAGGAGGCCAACTATGGCTACACCTTC. It is translated as CASTRQEANYGYTF.

This clonotype was detected only a few times. V gene TRBV12-3 or TRBV12-4 combines with J gene TRBJ2-3; 16 bases are shared with TRBD2. The CDR3 extends over 17 amino acids. The trim removed 6 bases at V and 2 bases at J, leaving 5 bases unmatched. CDR3 DNA: TGTGCCAGCAGCAAGGGACTAGCGGGAGGGCTCACAGATACGCAGTATTTT. This encodes CASSKGLAGGLTDTQYF.

A note on this clonotype: A junction boundary mismatches the germline segment, possibly from a read error. This chain joins TRBV7-2 and TRBJ2-3, with D perhaps assigned TRBD1 or TRBD2 (5 bases each). CDR3 size: 16 residues. Germline CDR1 reads SGHTA; CDR2 reads FQGNSA. CDR3 nucleotides: TGTGCCATCAGCTTAGGTGGGGACCGGAGGACAGATACGCAGTATTTT. This translates into CAISLGGDRRTDTQYF. Looking up the rest from reference TRBV7-2 and TRBJ2-3 gives the full variable domain: GAGVSQSPSNKVTEKGKDVELRCDPISGHTALYWYRQSLGQGLEFLIYFQGNSAPDKSGLPSDRFSAERTGGSVSTLTIQRTQQEDSAVYLCAISLGGDRRTDTQYFGPGTRLTVL.

The chain recombines TRBV12-5 with TRBJ1-2; D is perhaps TRBD1 (5 bases). The CDR3 totals 16 residues. Germline loops: CDR1 LGHNT, CDR2 FRNRAP. Deletions cut 0 bases from V and 0 bases from J, with 11 bases between. DNA for the CDR3: TGTGCTAGTGGTTTGGTAATAGGGGCCACTAACTATGGCTACACCTTC. Protein sequence: CASGLVIGATNYGYTF. Looking up the rest from reference TRBV12-5 and TRBJ1-2 gives the full variable domain: DARVTQTPRHKVTEMGQEVTMRCQPILGHNTVFWYRQTMMQGLELLAYFRNRAPLDDSGMPKDRFSAEMPDATLATLKIQPSEPRDSAVYFCASGLVIGATNYGYTFGSGTRLTVV.

At least ten counts were recorded for this clonotype. The chain couples TRBV12-3 or TRBV12-4 to TRBJ2-2; D is undetermined. This CDR3 is built from 12 residues. The V end lost 6 bases, the J end lost 3 bases, and 5 bases lay between the germline ends. In DNA form, the CDR3 reads TGTGCCAGCAGACCGGACACCGGGGAGCTGTTTTTT. Its protein product is CASRPDTGELFF.

This clonotype was observed a handful of times. The chain combines TRBV6-1 with TRBJ1-1; D is uncertain. The V and J ends lost 8 bases and 6 bases respectively, with 10 bases between them. Germline assignment: CDR1 MNHNS and CDR2 SASEGT. CDR3 length equals 11 residues. CDR3 DNA sequence: TGTGCCAGCTGGGGAGTCGCTGAAGCTTTCTTT. Translation gives CASWGVAEAFF.

A remark on this clonotype: A read error is likely, as this CDR3 ends without the conserved phenylalanine or tryptophan. The V and J genes are TRBV6-4 and TRBJ1-1, with a possible D match to TRBD1 (5 bases). Germline V gives CDR1 MRHNA, CDR2 SNTAGT. Trimming shortened V by 7 bases and J by 5 bases, and 14 bases separated the two germline ends. The CDR3 consists of 13 residues. Here the CDR3 DNA reads TGTGCCAGCAAAAGGGACCCCAGTACTGAAGCTTTCTCT. Amino acids: CASKRDPSTEAFS.

V is TRBV12-3 or TRBV12-4 and J is TRBJ1-4, with a possible D match to TRBD1 (5 bases). The CDR3 loop spans 14 amino acids. V was shortened by 6 bases and J by 7 bases, with 15 bases between the two germline ends. The CDR3, as DNA: TGTGCCAGCAGAGAAACAACGGGGCGTGAAAAACTGTTTTTT. It specifies CASRETTGREKLFF.

The chain has TRBV20-1 and TRBJ2-3; 8 bases fit TRBD2. The V segment lost 8 bases and the J segment 2 bases; nucleotides outside the gene matches: 6. Germline V gene lookup returns CDR1 DFQATT and CDR2 SNEGSKA (reference sequence). The CDR3 runs 13 residues. The CDR3: CSPWTSITDTQYF. CDR3 bases: TGCAGTCCGTGGACTAGCATCACAGATACGCAGTATTTT.

V usage is TRBV7-2 and J usage is TRBJ2-3, with 9 bases aligning to TRBD2. Germline lookup yields CDR1 SGHTA and CDR2 FQGNSA. The CDR3 loop spans 19 amino acids. Losses at the gene ends were 0 bases for V and 5 bases for J; bases not matched to a gene: 15. The CDR3 protein is CASSLARGLASLTGDTQYF. CDR3 nucleotide sequence: TGTGCCAGCAGCTTAGCGAGAGGACTAGCGAGCCTAACTGGAGATACGCAGTATTTT.

This clonotype was observed a handful of times. V usage is TRBV3-1 and J usage is TRBJ1-2; the match to TRBD1 covers 7 bases. This CDR3 has 15 residues. Germline lookup yields CDR1 LGHDT and CDR2 YNNKEL (reference sequence). V trimming: 0 bases; J trimming: 4 bases; junction bases outside the gene matches: 5. The DNA of the CDR3 is TGTGCCAGCAGCCAAGATGAGTCAGGGGGCTATGGCTACACCTTC. This encodes CASSQDESGGYGYTF.

The CDR3 nucleotides read TGTGCCAGCAGCTTAGCGCGGACACTACACACCGGGGAGCTGTTTTTT. Translating it yields CASSLARTLHTGELFF. The chain employs TRBV7-9 and TRBJ2-2, with D possibly being TRBD1 (5 bases). The CDR3 spans 16 residues. The V end lost 0 bases, the J end lost 3 bases, and 11 bases lay between the germline ends. The germline gives CDR1 SEHNR, CDR2 FQNEAQ (reference sequence).

The chain is built from TRBV7-9 and TRBJ1-1, with D perhaps TRBD1 (5 bases). Trimming took off 5 bases at V and 8 bases at J, with 15 bases between the two ends. This CDR3 comprises 13 residues. Germline CDR1 reads SEHNR; CDR2 reads FQNEAQ (reference sequence). CDR3 nucleotides: TGTGCCAGCAGCGGAAGGGACGGAGGCGAAGCTTTCTTT. This gives the protein CASSGRDGGEAFF.

The rearrangement joins TRBV25-1 to TRBJ2-5; a possible D gene is TRBD2 (6 bases). Between the trimmed V and J ends, which lost 9 bases and 5 bases, there was a span of 19 bases. The germline V gene encodes CDR1 MGHDK and CDR2 SYGVNS. This CDR3 is 14 amino acids long. For the CDR3, the DNA is TGTGCCAGTAGTAACCCCGGGACTGGGGAGACCCAGTACTTC. Protein sequence: CASSNPGTGETQYF.

The table lists this clonotype with many counts. The chain is built from TRBV11-3 and TRBJ2-2, with TRBD2 matching over 8 bases. The V and J ends lost 1 base and 5 bases, in that order; junction bases with no gene match: 0. Germline V gene sequence: CDR1 SGHNT, CDR2 YENEEA. The CDR3 runs 14 residues. The CDR3, as DNA: TGTGCCAGCAGCTTAGGCGGGAGGACCGGGGAGCTGTTTTTT. Translated, it gives CASSLGGRTGELFF.

V gene TRBV7-9 combines with J gene TRBJ2-1; D unclear. The CDR3 has 15 amino acids. Germline-derived CDR1 and CDR2 are SEHNR and FQNEAQ (reference sequence). The V end was cut by 4 bases, the J end by 0 bases, with 10 bases between. CDR3 bases: TGTGCCAGCAGCTATGACTTGAGCTCCTACAATGAGCAGTTCTTC. The encoded protein is CASSYDLSSYNEQFF.

This clonotype has a handful of counts. The V and J genes are TRBV7-2 and TRBJ2-7; D is possibly TRBD1 (6 bases). The CDR3 spans 15 residues. V was trimmed by 0 bases and J by 3 bases, leaving 12 bases between them. Per the germline V gene, CDR1 is SGHTA and CDR2 is FQGNSA. The CDR3 spells CASSLAGAWGYEQYF. DNA for the CDR3: TGTGCCAGCAGCTTAGCGGGGGCGTGGGGCTACGAGCAGTACTTC.

The rearrangement joins TRBV27 to TRBJ2-1; 9 bases line up with TRBD2. Germline loops: CDR1 MNHEY, CDR2 SMNVEV (reference sequence). V was pared by 7 bases and J by 0 bases, with 4 bases of the junction left unmatched. The CDR3 runs 15 residues. In DNA, the CDR3 is TGTGCCAGCACCAGAGCGGGGGGCTCCTACAATGAGCAGTTCTTC. Its translation is CASTRAGGSYNEQFF.

This sequence joins TRBV6-2 or TRBV6-3 and TRBJ2-2; no clear D. V shed 4 bases and J shed 4 bases, with 16 bases lying between them. The CDR3 extends over 16 amino acids. Germline lookup yields CDR1 MNHEY and CDR2 SVGEGT. The CDR3 nucleotides read TGTGCCAGCAGTTCTTCAGGCCATGCCGGCACCGGGGAGCTGTTTTTT. It encodes CASSSSGHAGTGELFF.